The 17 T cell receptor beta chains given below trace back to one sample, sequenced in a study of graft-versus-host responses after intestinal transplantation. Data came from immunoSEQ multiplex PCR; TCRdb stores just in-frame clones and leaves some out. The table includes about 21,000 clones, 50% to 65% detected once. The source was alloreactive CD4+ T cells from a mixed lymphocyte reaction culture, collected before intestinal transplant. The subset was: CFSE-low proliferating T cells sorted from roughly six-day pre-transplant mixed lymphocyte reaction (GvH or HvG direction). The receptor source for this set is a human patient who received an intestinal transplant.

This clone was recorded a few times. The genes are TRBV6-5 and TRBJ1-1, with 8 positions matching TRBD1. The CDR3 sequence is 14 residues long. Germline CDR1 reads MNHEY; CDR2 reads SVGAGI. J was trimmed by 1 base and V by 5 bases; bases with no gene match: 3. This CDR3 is CASSAQGGNTEAFF. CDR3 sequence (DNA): TGTGCCAGCAGTGCACAGGGGGGGAACACTGAAGCTTTCTTT.

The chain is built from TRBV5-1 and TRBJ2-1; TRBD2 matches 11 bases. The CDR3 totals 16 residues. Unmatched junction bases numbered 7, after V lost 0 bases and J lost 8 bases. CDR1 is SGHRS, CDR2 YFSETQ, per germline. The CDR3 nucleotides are TGCGCCAGCAGCTTGGCTGTAGCGGGAGGGCTTTATGAGCAGTTCTTC. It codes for CASSLAVAGGLYEQFF.

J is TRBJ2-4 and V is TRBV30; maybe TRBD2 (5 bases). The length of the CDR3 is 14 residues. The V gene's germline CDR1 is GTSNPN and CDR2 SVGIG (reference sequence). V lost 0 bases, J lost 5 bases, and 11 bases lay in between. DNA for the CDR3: TGTGCCTGGAGTGTACGCCTAGCTGAAAACATTCAGTACTTC. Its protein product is CAWSVRLAENIQYF.

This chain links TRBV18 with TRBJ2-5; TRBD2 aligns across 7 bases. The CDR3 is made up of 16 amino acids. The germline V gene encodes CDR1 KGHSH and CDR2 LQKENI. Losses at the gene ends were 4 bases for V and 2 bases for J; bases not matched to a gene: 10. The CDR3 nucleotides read TGTGCCAGCTCACGAGGAGGGCGGGGGATTCAAGAGACCCAGTACTTC. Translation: CASSRGGRGIQETQYF.

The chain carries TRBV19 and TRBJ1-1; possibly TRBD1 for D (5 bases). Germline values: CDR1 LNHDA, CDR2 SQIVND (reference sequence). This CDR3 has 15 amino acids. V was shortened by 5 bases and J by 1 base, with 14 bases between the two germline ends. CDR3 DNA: TGTGCCAGTAGTTTATCAGGGATGGGGAACACTGAAGCTTTCTTT. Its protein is CASSLSGMGNTEAFF.

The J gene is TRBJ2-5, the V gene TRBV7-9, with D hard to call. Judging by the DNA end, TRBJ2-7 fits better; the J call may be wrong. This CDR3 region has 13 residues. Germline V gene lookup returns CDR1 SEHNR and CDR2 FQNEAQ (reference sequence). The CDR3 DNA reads TGTGCCAGCAGCTTAGGGAGCTACTACGAGCAGTACTTC. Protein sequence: CASSLGSYYEQYF.

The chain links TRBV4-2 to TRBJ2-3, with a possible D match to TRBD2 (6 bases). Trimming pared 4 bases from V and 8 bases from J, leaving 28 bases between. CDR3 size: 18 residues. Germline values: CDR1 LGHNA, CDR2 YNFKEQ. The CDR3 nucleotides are TGTGCCAGCAGCCGATTGGCCGGCGGGACGGCGCCGCAGGCTACGCAGTATTTT. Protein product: CASSRLAGGTAPQATQYF.

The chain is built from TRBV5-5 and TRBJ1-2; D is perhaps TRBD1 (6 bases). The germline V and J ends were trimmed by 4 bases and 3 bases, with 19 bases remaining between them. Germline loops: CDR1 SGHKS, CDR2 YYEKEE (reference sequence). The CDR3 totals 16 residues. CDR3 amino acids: CASSPRPVGADYGYTF. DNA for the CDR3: TGTGCCAGCAGCCCGAGGCCCGTGGGGGCGGACTATGGCTACACCTTC.

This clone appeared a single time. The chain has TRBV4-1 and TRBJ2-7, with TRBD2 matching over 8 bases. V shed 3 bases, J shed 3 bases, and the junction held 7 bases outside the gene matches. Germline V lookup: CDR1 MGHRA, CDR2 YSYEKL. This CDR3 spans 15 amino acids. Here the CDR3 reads CASSHSGALGYEQYF. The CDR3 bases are TGCGCCAGCAGCCATAGCGGGGCCCTCGGCTACGAGCAGTACTTC.

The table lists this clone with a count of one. The CDR3 reads CASSKRTDPNEKLFF. CDR3 sequence (DNA): TGTGCCAGTAGTAAAAGGACAGACCCTAATGAAAAACTGTTTTTT. The chain is built from TRBV19 and TRBJ1-4; tentatively, D is TRBD1 (6 bases). CDR1 LNHDA and CDR2 SQIVND come from the germline V gene (reference sequence). Trimming took 4 bases from V and 3 from J, leaving 12 bases between them. The CDR3 spans 15 residues.

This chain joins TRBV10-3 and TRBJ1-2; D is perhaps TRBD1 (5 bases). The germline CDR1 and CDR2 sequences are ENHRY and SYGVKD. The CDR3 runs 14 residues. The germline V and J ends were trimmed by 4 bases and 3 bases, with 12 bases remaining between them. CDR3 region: CAISGSGPDYGYTF. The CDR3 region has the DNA TGTGCCATCAGTGGATCAGGGCCCGACTATGGCTACACCTTC.

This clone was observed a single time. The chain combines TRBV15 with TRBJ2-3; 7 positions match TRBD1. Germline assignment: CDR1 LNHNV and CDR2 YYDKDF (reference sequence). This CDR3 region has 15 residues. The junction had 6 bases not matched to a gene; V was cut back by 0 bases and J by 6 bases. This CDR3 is CATSREDRLADTQYF. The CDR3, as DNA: TGTGCCACCAGCAGAGAGGACAGGCTGGCGGATACGCAGTATTTT. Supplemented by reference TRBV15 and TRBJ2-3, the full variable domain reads DAMVIQNPRYQVTQFGKPVTLSCSQTLNHNVMYWYQQKSSQAPKLLFHYYDKDFNNEADTPDNFQSRRPNTSFCFLDIRSPGLGDTAMYLCATSREDRLADTQYFGPGTRLTVL.

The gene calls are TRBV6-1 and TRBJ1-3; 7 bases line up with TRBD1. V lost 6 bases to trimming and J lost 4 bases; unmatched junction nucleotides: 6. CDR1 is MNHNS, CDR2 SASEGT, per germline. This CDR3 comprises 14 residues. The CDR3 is CASSSTGRGNTIYF. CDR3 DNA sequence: TGTGCCAGCAGCTCGACAGGGAGGGGAAACACCATATATTTT.

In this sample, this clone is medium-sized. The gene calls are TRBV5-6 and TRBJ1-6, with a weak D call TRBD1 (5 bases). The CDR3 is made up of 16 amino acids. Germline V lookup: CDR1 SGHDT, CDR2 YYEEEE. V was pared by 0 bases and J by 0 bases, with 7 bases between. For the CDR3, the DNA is TGTGCCAGCAGCTTGGGGGGCGGCTCCTATAATTCACCCCTCCACTTT. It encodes CASSLGGGSYNSPLHF. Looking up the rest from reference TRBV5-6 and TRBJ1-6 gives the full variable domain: DAGVTQSPTHLIKTRGQQVTLRCSPKSGHDTVSWYQQALGQGPQFIFQYYEEEERQRGNFPDRFSGHQFPNYSSELNVNALLLGDSALYLCASSLGGGSYNSPLHFGNGTRLTVT.

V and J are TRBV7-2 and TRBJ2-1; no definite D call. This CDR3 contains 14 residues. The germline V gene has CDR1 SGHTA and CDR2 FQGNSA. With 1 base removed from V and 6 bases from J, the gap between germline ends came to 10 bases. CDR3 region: CASSLGWAFNEQFF. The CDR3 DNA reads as TGTGCCAGCAGCTTAGGGTGGGCCTTCAATGAGCAGTTCTTC.

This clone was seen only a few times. CDR3 protein: CASLRGQGSGNTIYF. The CDR3 coding sequence is TGTGCCAGCCTCCGTGGACAGGGTTCAGGAAACACCATATATTTT. This sequence joins TRBV6-1 and TRBJ1-3; 8 bases are shared with TRBD1. Per the germline V gene, CDR1 is MNHNS and CDR2 is SASEGT. There are 15 residues in the CDR3. The V and J ends lost 8 bases and 4 bases, in that order; junction bases with no gene match: 10.

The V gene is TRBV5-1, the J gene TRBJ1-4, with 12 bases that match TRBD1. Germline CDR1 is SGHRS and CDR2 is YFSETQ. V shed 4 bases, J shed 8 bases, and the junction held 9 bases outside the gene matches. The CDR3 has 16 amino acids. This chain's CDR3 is CASSPPSGTGGEKLFF. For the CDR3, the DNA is TGCGCCAGCAGCCCACCCTCCGGGACAGGGGGCGAAAAACTGTTTTTT.